The 5 T cell receptor beta chains presented below share a single source sample, sequenced in a study of CD8 T cells in Susac syndrome. Random hexamers were used to reverse transcribe the RNA input (0.5 to 1 ug). TCRdb analysed the immunoSEQ multiplex PCR reads with MiXCR anew, one entry per CDR3 protein. Here the sample spans 150,000 to 200,000 distinct CDR3 sequences, about 94% being singletons. The material sequenced was CD4+ T cells from PBMCs. All receptors derive from a human donor with Susac syndrome.

The gene calls are TRBV20-1 and TRBJ2-7, with 8 bases matching TRBD2. This CDR3 has 15 residues. Germline assignment: CDR1 DFQATT and CDR2 SNEGSKA (reference sequence). Germline trimming cut 3 bases from V and 0 bases from J; bases unmatched to any gene: 7. DNA of the CDR3: TGCAGTGCTAGTCACACTAGCGGAAGCTCCTACGAGCAGTACTTC. Its translation is CSASHTSGSSYEQYF.

V gene TRBV6-2 or TRBV6-3 combines with J gene TRBJ2-5, with D maybe TRBD2 (6 bases). CDR1 is MNHEY and CDR2 is SVGEGT in the germline V gene. Trimming removed 7 bases from V and 7 bases from J, with 13 bases in between. This CDR3 contains 12 residues. The DNA for the CDR3 is TGTGCCAGCAACGGGCCAGCGGGGACCCAGTACTTC. Translation gives CASNGPAGTQYF.

The J gene is TRBJ2-1, the V gene TRBV15, with 8 bases that match TRBD2. The V segment lost 8 bases and the J segment 8 bases; nucleotides outside the gene matches: 11. CDR3 length: 14 amino acids. The germline V gene encodes CDR1 LNHNV and CDR2 YYDKDF (reference sequence). The CDR3 sequence: CATRRAGVGYEQFF. In nucleotides, the CDR3 is TGTGCCACCCGACGAGCGGGAGTTGGATATGAGCAGTTCTTC.

The chain has TRBV30 and TRBJ2-7; D not resolved. Germline CDR1 and CDR2: GTSNPN and SVGIG (reference sequence). V shed 2 bases and J shed 0 bases, with 2 bases lying between them. The CDR3 loop spans 11 amino acids. CDR3 residues: CAWSTSYEQYF. The CDR3 region has the DNA TGTGCCTGGAGTACCTCCTACGAGCAGTACTTC.

This clonotype appeared a single time. The chain links TRBV7-2 to TRBJ2-7; no definite D call. CDR1 and CDR2 (germline): SGHTA, FQGNSA. This CDR3 comprises 14 residues. Deletions cut 5 bases from V and 2 bases from J, with 13 bases between. DNA of the CDR3: TGTGCCAGCAGCCCAGTGGACGGACCCTACGAGCAGTACTTC. Protein sequence: CASSPVDGPYEQYF.